A selection of T cell receptor beta chains follows, all from one sample in a study of OX40 agonist ivuxolimab in advanced cancers. Some clones are missing from TCRdb's copy, which holds only in-frame ones; the method was immunoSEQ multiplex PCR. The sample consists of about 77,000 clones, 65% to 90% of them appearing once. The material was CD4+ or CD8+ T cells sorted from blood, obtained in a trial of the OX40 agonist ivuxolimab. The receptors were sampled from an adult with an advanced solid tumor such as melanoma, head and neck, liver or kidney cancer. The CDR3 runs from the conserved cysteine through the conserved F or W. The D gene is left open where the match is weak. Clone size appears in some rows only: once, few, many, or a class for an expanded clone.

d_gene	j_gene	v_gene	abundance	CDR3nt	CDR3aa
TRBD1	TRBJ2-2	TRBV5-1	.	TGCGCCAGCAGCTCGGGGCCGGGACAGGCAAACACCGGGGAGCTGTTTTTT	CASSSGPGQANTGELFF
TRBD1	TRBJ2-7	TRBV9	.	TGTGCCAGCAGCGTACTAGGACAGGGGGCTTACGAGCAGTACTTC	CASSVLGQGAYEQYF
.	TRBJ2-1	TRBV1	.	.	CTSSPFAGGNSYNEQFF
TRBD1	TRBJ1-2	TRBV14	.	TGTGCCAGCAGCCGAGGGACAGACTATGGCTACACCTTC	CASSRGTDYGYTF
TRBD1	TRBJ1-1	TRBV27	.	TGTGCCAGTAGTTCCGGGACAGGGGTCAGGAGCACTGAAGCTTTCTTT	CASSSGTGVRSTEAFF
.	TRBJ1-6	TRBV2	.	TGTGCCAGCAGTGAATTACAGCAGGAGGGGCCCCTCCACTTT	CASSELQQEGPLHF
.	TRBJ2-2	TRBV5-1	.	TGCGCCAGCAGCTCCCTGGAGGGAGGCGGGGAGCTGTTTTTT	CASSSLEGGGELFF
TRBD2	TRBJ2-5	TRBV7-3	.	TGTGCCAGCAGCCCCGGGACTAGCGGGGGGGAAGAGACCCAGTACTTC	CASSPGTSGGEETQYF
.	TRBJ1-1	TRBV10-3	.	TGTGCCATCAGTGAGTCGGGAGGCGGGGGATACACTGAAGCTTTCTTT	CAISESGGGGYTEAFF
.	TRBJ2-6	TRBV5-1	.	TGCGCCAGCAGCTTGGCCGCGCCCTCTGGGGCCAACGTCCTGACTTTC	CASSLAAPSGANVLTF
.	TRBJ2-5	TRBV5-6	.	TGTGCCAGCAGCCTCGGCACATCTGGGCAGACCCAGTACTTC	CASSLGTSGQTQYF
.	TRBJ1-1	TRBV7-9	.	TGTGCCAGCAGCTTAGGACTGAGGAACACTGAAGCTTTCTTT	CASSLGLRNTEAFF
TRBD1	TRBJ2-7	TRBV27	.	TGTGCCAGCAGTCCGGGACAGTGGGGTGGAGAGCAGTACTTC	CASSPGQWGGEQYF
.	TRBJ2-2	TRBV11-2	once	TGTGCCAGCAGCTCGCCCTCTTGGACCGGGGAGCTGTTTTTT	CASSSPSWTGELFF
.	TRBJ2-2	TRBV11-1	.	TGTGCCAGCACCAACCAGGGGGGCGGGGAGCTGTTTTTT	CASTNQGGGELFF
.	TRBJ2-7	TRBV15	once	TGTGCCACCAGCAGAGATAGGAACTACGAGCAGTACTTC	CATSRDRNYEQYF
TRBD2	TRBJ2-7	TRBV5-6	.	TGTGCCAGTAAGCTTGGATGGGGCGGGAGCGAGCAGTACTTC	CASKLGWGGSEQYF
.	TRBJ1-1	TRBV14	.	TGTGCCAGCAGCCGTTTTCCCGGGACCACTGAAGCTTTCTTT	CASSRFPGTTEAFF
.	TRBJ2-3	TRBV5-5	.	TGTGCCAGCAGCTTAGCGTACAACACAGATACGCAGTATTTT	CASSLAYNTDTQYF
TRBD1	TRBJ2-1	TRBV7-3	.	TGTGCCAGCAGCTTAAACAGGGGGCCGGGCAATGAGCAGTTCTTC	CASSLNRGPGNEQFF
.	TRBJ2-5	TRBV5-1	.	TGCGCCAGCAGCTTGGGTCCGCGGGGAGAGACCCAGTACTTC	CASSLGPRGETQYF
.	TRBJ1-6	TRBV4-1	.	TGCGCCAGCAGCCAAGATTATGACAGGCCAAGCAGCTCCTATAATTCACCCCTCCACTTT	CASSQDYDRPSSSYNSPLHF
.	TRBJ1-2	TRBV10-3	.	TGTGCCATCAGTGTGGAACAGGGAACAGGCTACACCTTC	CAISVEQGTGYTF
.	TRBJ1-6	TRBV6-5	.	TGTGCCAGCAGTAGGCGGAATTCACCCCTCCACTTT	CASSRRNSPLHF
.	TRBJ1-1	TRBV10-2	.	TGCGCCAGCAGTGATGGGCGGAACACTGAAGCTTTCTTT	CASSDGRNTEAFF
.	TRBJ2-5	TRBV27	.	TGTGCCAGCAGTCCTATGACAGGAGAGTACCAAGAGACCCAGTACTTC	CASSPMTGEYQETQYF